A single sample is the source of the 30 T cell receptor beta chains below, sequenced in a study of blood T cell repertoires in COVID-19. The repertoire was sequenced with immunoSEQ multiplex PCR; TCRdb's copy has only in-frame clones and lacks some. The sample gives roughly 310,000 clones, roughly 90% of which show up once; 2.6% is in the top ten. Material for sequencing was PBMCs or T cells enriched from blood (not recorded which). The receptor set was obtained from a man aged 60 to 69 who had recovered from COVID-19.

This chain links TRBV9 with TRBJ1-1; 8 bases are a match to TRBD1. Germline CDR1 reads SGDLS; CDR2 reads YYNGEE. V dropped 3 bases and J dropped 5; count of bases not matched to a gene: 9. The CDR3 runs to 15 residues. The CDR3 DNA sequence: TGTGCCAGCAGCGCCACCCAGGGGGCGAGTACTGAAGCTTTCTTT. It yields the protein CASSATQGASTEAFF.

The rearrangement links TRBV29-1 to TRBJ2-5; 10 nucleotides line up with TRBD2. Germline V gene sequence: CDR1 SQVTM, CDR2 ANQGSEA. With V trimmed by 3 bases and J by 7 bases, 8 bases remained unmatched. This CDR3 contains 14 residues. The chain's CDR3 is CSVDSGRAVLTQYF. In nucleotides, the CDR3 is TGCAGCGTTGACAGCGGGAGGGCCGTATTGACCCAGTACTTC.

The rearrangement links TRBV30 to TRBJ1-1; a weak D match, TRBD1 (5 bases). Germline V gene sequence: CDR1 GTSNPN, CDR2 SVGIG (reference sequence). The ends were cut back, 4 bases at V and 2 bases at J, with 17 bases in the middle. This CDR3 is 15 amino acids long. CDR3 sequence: CAWTSQRRGNTEAFF. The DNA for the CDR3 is TGTGCCTGGACGTCACAGCGGAGGGGAAACACTGAAGCTTTCTTT. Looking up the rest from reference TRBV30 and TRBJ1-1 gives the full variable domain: SQTIHQWPATLVQPVGSPLSLECTVEGTSNPNLYWYRQAAGRGLQLLFYSVGIGQISSEVPQNLSASRPQDRQFILSSKKLLLSDSGFYLCAWTSQRRGNTEAFFGQGTRLTVV.

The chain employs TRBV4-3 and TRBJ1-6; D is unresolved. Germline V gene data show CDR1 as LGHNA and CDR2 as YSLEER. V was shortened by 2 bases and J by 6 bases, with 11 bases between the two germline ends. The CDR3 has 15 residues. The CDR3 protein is CASSQLPKLNSPLHF. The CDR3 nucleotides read TGCGCCAGCAGCCAACTCCCTAAACTTAATTCACCCCTCCACTTT.

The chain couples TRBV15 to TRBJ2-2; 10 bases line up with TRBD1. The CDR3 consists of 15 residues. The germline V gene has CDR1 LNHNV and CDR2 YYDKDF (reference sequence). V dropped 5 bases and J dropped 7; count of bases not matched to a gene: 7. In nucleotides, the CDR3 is TGTGCCACCAGCTCACGACAGGGGGCCATCGGGGAGCTGTTTTTT. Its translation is CATSSRQGAIGELFF.

The CDR3 loop is CATGSQETQYF. DNA for the CDR3: TGTGCCACTGGTAGCCAGGAGACCCAGTACTTC. The gene calls are TRBV12-3 or TRBV12-4 and TRBJ2-5; D is unresolved. The CDR3 is 11 residues long. The germline V and J ends were trimmed by 10 bases and 5 bases, with 11 bases remaining between them.

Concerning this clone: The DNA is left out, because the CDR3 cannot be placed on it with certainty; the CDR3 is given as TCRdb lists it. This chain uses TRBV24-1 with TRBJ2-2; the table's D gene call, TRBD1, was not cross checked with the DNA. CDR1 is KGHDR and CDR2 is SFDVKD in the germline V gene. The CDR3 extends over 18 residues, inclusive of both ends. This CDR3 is CATSSVRGQKTNTGELFF.

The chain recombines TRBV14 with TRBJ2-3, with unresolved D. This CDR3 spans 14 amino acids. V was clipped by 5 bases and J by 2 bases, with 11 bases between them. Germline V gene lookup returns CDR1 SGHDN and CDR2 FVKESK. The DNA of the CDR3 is TGTGCCAGCAGCGGCCGGCAGGACACAGATACGCAGTATTTT. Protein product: CASSGRQDTDTQYF.

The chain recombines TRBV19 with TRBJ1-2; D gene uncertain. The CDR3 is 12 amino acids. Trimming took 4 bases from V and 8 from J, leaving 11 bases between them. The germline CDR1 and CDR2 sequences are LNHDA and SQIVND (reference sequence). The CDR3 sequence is CASSTYGGGYTF. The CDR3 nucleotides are TGTGCCAGTAGTACCTACGGAGGGGGCTACACCTTC. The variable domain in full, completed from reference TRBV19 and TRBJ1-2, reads DGGITQSPKYLFRKEGQNVTLSCEQNLNHDAMYWYRQDPGQGLRLIYYSQIVNDFQKGDIAEGYSVSREKKESFPLTVTSAQKNPTAFYLCASSTYGGGYTFGSGTRLTVV.

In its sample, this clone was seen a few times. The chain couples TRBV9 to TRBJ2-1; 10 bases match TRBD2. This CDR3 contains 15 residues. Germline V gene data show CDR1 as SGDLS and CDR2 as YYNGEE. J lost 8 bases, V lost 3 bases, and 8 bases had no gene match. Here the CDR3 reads CASSAHSGRSYEQFF. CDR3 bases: TGTGCCAGCAGCGCCCATAGCGGGAGGAGCTATGAGCAGTTCTTC.

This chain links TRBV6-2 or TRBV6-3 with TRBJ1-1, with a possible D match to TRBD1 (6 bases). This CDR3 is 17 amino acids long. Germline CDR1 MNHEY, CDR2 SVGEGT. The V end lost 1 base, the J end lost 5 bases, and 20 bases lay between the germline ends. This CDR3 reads CASSYFRGPFYSTEAFF. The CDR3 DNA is TGTGCCAGCAGTTACTTCAGGGGCCCCTTTTATTCGACTGAAGCTTTCTTT.

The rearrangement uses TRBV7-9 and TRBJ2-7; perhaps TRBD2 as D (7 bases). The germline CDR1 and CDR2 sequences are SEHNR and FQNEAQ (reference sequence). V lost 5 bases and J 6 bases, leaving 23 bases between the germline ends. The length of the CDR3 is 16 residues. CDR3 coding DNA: TGTGCCAGCAGCCTAGGGGGGGGCAGGGGACCCCTCGAGCAGTACTTC. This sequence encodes CASSLGGGRGPLEQYF.

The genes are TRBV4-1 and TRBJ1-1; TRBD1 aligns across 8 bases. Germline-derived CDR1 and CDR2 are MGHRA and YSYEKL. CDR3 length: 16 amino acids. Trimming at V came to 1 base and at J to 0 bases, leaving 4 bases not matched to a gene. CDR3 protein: CASSQGTGLMNTEAFF. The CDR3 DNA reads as TGCGCCAGCAGCCAAGGGACAGGGCTAATGAACACTGAAGCTTTCTTT.

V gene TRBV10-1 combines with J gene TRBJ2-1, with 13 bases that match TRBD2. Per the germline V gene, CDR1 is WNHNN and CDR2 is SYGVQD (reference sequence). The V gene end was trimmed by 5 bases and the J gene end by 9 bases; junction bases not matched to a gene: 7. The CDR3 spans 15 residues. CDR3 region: CASSLLAGGSAEQFF. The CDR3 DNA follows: TGCGCCAGCAGTTTACTAGCGGGGGGGTCCGCTGAGCAGTTCTTC.

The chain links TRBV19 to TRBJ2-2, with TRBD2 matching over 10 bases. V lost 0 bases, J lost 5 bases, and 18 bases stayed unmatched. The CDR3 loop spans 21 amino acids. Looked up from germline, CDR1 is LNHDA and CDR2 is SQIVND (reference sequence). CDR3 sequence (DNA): TGTGCCAGTAGTATAGAATTTAGCGGGGGGATGGGGGGGCCGAGGACCGGGGAGCTGTTTTTT. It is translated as CASSIEFSGGMGGPRTGELFF.

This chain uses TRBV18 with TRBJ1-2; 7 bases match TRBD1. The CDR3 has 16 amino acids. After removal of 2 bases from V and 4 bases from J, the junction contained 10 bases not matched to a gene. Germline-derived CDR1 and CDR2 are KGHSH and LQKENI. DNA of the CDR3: TGTGCCAGCTCACCAGACCTACAGGGGTATGGCTATGGCTACACCTTC. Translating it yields CASSPDLQGYGYGYTF.

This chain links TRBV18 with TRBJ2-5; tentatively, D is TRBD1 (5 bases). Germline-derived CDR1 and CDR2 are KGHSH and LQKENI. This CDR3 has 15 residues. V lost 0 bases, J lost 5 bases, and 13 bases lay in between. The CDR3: CASSPPFAGQETQYF. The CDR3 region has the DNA TGTGCCAGCTCACCACCGTTCGCAGGGCAGGAGACCCAGTACTTC.

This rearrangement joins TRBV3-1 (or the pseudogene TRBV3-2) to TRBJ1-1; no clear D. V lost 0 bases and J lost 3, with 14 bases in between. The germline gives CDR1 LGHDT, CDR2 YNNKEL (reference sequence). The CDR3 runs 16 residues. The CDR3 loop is CASSQDPRGRDTEAFF. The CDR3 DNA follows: TGTGCCAGCAGCCAAGACCCGCGGGGAAGGGACACTGAAGCTTTCTTT.

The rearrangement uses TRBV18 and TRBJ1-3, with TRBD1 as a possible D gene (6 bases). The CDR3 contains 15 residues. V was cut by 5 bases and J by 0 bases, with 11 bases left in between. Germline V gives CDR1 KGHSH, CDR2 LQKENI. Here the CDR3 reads CASSASGDSGNTIYF. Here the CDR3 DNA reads TGTGCCAGCTCAGCCTCAGGGGACTCTGGAAACACCATATATTTT.

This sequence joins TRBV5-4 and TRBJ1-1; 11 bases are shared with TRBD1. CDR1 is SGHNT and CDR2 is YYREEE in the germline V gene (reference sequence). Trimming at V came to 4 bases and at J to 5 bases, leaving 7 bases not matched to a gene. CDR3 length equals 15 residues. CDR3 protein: CASSPDRGRTTEAFF. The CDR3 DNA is TGTGCCAGCAGCCCGGACAGGGGGCGAACGACTGAAGCTTTCTTT.

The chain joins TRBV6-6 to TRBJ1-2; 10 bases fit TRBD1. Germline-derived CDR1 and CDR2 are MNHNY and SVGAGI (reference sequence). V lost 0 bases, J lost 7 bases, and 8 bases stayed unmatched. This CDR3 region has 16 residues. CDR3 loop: CASSYSRQGARSGYTF. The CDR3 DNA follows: TGTGCCAGCAGTTACTCACGACAGGGGGCCAGATCTGGCTACACCTTC.

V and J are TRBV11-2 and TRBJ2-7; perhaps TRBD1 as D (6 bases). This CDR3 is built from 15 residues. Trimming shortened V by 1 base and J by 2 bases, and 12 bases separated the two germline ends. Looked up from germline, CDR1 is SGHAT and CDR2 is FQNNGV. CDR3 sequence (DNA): TGTGCCAGCAGCTTAGGGGGGCAGGGGACCTACGAGCAGTACTTC. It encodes CASSLGGQGTYEQYF.

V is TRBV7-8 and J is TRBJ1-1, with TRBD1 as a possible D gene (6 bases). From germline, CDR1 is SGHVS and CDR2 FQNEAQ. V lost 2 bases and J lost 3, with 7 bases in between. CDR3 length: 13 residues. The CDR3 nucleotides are TGTGCCAGCAGCTTACAGGGGTACACTGAAGCTTTCTTT. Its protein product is CASSLQGYTEAFF. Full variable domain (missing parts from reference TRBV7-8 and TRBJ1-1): GAGVSQSPRYKVAKRGQDVALRCDPISGHVSLFWYQQALGQGPEFLTYFQNEAQLDKSGLPSDRFFAERPEGSVSTLKIQRTQQEDSAVYLCASSLQGYTEAFFGQGTRLTVV.

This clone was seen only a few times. The CDR3 protein is CASSPLRGETQYF. CDR3 nucleotides: TGTGCCAGCTCACCGTTGCGGGGGGAGACCCAGTACTTC. V is TRBV18 and J is TRBJ2-5; 7 bases align to TRBD2. J lost 5 bases, V lost 3 bases, and 3 bases had no gene match. Per the germline V gene, CDR1 is KGHSH and CDR2 is LQKENI. This CDR3 has 13 residues. Full variable domain (rest looked up from reference TRBV18 and TRBJ2-5): NAGVMQNPRHLVRRRGQEARLRCSPMKGHSHVYWYRQLPEEGLKFMVYLQKENIIDESGMPKERFSAEFPKEGPSILRIQQVVRGDSAAYFCASSPLRGETQYFGPGTRLLVL.

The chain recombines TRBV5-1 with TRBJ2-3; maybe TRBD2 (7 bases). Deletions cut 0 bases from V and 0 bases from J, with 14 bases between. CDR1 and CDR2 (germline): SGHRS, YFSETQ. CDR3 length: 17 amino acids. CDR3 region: CASSLEVGGPSTDTQYF. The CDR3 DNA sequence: TGCGCCAGCAGCTTGGAGGTCGGGGGGCCGAGCACAGATACGCAGTATTTT.

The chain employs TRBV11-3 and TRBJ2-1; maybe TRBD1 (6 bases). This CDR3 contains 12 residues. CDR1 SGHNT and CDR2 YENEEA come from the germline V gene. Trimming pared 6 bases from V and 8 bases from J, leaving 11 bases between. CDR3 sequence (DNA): TGTGCCAGCAGAGGTCCAGGGGATGAGCAGTTCTTC. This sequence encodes CASRGPGDEQFF.

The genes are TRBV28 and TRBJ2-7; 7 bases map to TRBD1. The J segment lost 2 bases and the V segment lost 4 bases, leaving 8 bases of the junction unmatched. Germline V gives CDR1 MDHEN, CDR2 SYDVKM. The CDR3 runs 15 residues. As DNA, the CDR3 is TGTGCCAGCAGTTCAACCGGGACAGCTACCTACGAGCAGTACTTC. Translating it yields CASSSTGTATYEQYF.

The CDR3 bases are TGCGCCAGCTCCAAACAGGGATCTAATGAAAAACTGTTTTTT. Protein product: CASSKQGSNEKLFF. The rearrangement joins TRBV5-1 to TRBJ1-4, with a weak D call TRBD1 (6 bases). In germline, CDR1 is SGHRS, CDR2 YFSETQ. V lost 7 bases, J lost 3 bases, and 13 bases lay in between. This CDR3 spans 14 amino acids.

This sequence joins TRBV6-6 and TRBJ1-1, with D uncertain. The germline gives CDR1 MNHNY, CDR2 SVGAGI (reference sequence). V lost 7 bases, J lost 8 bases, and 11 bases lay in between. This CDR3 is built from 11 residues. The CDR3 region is CASTSPREAFF. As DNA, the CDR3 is TGTGCCAGCACCTCCCCCCGGGAAGCTTTCTTT.

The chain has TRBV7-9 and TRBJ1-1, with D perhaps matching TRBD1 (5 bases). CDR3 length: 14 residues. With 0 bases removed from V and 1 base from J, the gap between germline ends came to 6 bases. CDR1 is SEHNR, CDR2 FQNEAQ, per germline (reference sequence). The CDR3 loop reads CASSLAQGNTEAFF. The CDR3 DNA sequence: TGTGCCAGCAGCTTAGCTCAGGGGAACACTGAAGCTTTCTTT.